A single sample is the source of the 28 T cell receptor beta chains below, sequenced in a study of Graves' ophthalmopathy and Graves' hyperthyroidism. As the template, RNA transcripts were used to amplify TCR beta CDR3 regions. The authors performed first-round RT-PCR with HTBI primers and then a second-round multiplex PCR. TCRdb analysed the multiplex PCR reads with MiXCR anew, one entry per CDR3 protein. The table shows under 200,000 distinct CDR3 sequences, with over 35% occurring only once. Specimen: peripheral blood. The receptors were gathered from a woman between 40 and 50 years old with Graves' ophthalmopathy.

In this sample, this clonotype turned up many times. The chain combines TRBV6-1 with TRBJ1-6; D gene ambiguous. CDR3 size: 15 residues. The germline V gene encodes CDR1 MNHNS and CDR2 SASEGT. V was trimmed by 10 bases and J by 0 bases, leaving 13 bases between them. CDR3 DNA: TGTGCCACCCGCACTCCGGACTCCTATAATTCACCCCTCCACTTT. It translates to CATRTPDSYNSPLHF.

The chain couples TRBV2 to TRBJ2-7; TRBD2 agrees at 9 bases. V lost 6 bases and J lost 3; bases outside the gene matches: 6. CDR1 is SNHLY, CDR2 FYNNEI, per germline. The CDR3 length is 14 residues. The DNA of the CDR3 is TGTGCCAGCAGAGATGGACTAGCGAACTACGAGCAGTACTTC. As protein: CASRDGLANYEQYF.

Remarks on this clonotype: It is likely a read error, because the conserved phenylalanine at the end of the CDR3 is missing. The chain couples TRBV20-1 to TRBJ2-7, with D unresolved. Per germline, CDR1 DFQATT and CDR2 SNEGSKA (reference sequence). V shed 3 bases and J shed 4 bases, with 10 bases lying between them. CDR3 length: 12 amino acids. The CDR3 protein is CSARKGRYEQYS. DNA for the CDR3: TGCAGTGCTAGGAAAGGGCGTTACGAGCAGTACTCG.

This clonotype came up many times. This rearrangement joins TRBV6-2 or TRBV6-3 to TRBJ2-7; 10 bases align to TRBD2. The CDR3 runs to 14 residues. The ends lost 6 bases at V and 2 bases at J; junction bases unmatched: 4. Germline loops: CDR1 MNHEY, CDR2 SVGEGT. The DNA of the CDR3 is TGTGCCAGCAGGAAAGCGGGAGGGACCTACGAGCAGTACTTC. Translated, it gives CASRKAGGTYEQYF.

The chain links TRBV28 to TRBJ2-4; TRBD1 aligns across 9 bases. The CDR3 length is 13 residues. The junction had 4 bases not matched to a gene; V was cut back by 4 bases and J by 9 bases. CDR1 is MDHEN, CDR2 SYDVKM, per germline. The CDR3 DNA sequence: TGTGCCAGCAGTTCCACAGGGGGCACCATTCAGTACTTC. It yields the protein CASSSTGGTIQYF.

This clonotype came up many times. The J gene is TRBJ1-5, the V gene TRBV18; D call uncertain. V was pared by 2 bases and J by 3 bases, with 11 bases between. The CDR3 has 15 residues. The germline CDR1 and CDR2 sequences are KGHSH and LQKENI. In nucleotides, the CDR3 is TGTGCCAGCTCACCAACTAGCGGAGCCAATCAGCCCCAGCATTTT. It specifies CASSPTSGANQPQHF.

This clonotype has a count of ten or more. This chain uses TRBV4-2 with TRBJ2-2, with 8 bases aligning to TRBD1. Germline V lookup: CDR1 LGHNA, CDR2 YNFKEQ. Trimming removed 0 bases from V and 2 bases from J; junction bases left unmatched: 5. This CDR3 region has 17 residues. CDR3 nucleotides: TGTGCCAGCAGCCAAGACCCCCAGGGGGCTAACACCGGGGAGCTGTTTTTT. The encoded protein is CASSQDPQGANTGELFF.

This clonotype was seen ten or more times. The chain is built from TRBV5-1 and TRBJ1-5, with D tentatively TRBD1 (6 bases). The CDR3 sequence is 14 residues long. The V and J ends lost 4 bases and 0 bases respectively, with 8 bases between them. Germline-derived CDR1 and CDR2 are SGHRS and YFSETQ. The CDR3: CASSTDSSNQPQHF. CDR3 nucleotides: TGCGCCAGCAGCACGGACAGTAGCAATCAGCCCCAGCATTTT. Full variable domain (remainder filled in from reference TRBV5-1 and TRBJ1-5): KAGVTQTPRYLIKTRGQQVTLSCSPISGHRSVSWYQQTPGQGLQFLFEYFSETQRNKGNFPGRFSGRQFSNSRSEMNVSTLELGDSALYLCASSTDSSNQPQHFGDGTRLSIL.

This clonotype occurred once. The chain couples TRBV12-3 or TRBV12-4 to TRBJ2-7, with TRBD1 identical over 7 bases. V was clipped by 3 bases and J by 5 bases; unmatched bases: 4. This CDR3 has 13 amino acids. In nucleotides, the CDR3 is TGTGCCAGCAGTTTCATAGGGGGCCACGAGCAGTACTTC. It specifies CASSFIGGHEQYF.

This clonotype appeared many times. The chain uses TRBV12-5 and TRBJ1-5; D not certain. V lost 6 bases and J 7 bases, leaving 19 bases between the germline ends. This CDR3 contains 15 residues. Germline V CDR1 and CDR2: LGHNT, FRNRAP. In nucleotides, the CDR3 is TGTGCTAGTGGACCCGACCATTCCATAGTCCAGCCCCAGCATTTT. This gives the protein CASGPDHSIVQPQHF.

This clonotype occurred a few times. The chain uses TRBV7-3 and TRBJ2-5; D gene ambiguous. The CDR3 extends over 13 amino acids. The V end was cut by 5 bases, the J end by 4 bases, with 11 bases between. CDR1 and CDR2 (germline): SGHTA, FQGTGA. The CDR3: CASSTILGETQYF. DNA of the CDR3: TGTGCCAGCAGCACCATACTGGGAGAGACCCAGTACTTC.

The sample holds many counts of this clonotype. The CDR3 sequence is CASSSDGTGELFF. As DNA, the CDR3 is TGTGCCAGCAGTTCGGACGGCACCGGGGAGCTGTTTTTT. The genes are TRBV6-5 and TRBJ2-2; D is ambiguous. Trimming removed 4 bases at V and 4 bases at J, with 7 bases between. The germline V gene has CDR1 MNHEY and CDR2 SVGAGI. This CDR3 is built from 13 residues.

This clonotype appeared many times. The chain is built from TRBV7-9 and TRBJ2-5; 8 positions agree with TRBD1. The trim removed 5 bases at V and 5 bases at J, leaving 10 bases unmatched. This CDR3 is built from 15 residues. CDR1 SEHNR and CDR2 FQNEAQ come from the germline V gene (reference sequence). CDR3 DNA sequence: TGTGCCAGCAGCCTTCGACAGGGGTTGAGGGAGACCCAGTACTTC. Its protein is CASSLRQGLRETQYF.

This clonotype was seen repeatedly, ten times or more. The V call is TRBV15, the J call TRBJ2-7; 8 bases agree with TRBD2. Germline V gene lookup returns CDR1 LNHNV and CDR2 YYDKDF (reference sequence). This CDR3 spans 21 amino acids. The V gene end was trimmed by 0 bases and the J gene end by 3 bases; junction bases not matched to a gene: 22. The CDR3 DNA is TGTGCCACCAGCAGAGATCGAACTAGCGGCATTCAACGAATCGGAATCTACGAGCAGTACTTC. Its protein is CATSRDRTSGIQRIGIYEQYF. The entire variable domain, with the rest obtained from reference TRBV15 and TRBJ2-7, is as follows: DAMVIQNPRYQVTQFGKPVTLSCSQTLNHNVMYWYQQKSSQAPKLLFHYYDKDFNNEADTPDNFQSRRPNTSFCFLDIRSPGLGDTAMYLCATSRDRTSGIQRIGIYEQYFGPGTRLTVT.

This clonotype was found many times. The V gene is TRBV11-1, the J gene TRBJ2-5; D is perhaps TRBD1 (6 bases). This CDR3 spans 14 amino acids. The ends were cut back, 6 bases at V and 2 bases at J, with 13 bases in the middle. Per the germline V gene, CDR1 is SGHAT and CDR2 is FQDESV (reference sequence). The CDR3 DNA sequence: TGTGCCAGCAGTCCCCGACAGGATCAAGAGACCCAGTACTTC. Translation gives CASSPRQDQETQYF.

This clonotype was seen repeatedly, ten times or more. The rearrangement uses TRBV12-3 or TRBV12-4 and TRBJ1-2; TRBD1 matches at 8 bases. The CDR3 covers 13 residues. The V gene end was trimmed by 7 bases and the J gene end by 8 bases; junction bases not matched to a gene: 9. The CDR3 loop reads CASNKGQGEGYTF. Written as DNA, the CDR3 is TGTGCCAGCAACAAAGGACAGGGTGAAGGCTACACCTTC.

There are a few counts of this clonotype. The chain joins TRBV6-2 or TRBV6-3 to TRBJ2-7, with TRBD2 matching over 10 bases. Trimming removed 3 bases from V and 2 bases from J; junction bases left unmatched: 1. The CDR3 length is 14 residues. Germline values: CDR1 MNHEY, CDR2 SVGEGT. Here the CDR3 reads CASSYGLAAYEQYF. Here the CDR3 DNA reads TGTGCCAGCAGTTATGGACTAGCGGCCTACGAGCAGTACTTC.

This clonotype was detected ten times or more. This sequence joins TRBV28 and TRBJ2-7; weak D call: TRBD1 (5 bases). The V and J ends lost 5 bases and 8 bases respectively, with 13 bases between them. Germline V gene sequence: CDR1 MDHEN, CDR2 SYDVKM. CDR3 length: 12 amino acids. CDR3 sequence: CASSDRRAQQYF. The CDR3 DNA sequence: TGTGCCAGCAGTGACCGCAGGGCTCAGCAGTACTTC.

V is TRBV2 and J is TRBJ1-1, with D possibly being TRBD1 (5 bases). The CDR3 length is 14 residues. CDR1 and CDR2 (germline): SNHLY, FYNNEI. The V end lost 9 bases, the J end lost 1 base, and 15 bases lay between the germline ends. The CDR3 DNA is TGTGCCAGTTTACCGGGACGTAAGAACACTGAAGCTTTCTTT. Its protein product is CASLPGRKNTEAFF.

CDR3 sequence (DNA): TGTGCCAGCATCGTACTCCGGGACACATACGAGCAGTACTTC. Residues: CASIVLRDTYEQYF. The chain joins TRBV7-2 to TRBJ2-7; a weak D match, TRBD1 (6 bases). This CDR3 has 14 amino acids. Germline CDR1 and CDR2: SGHTA and FQGNSA. The V gene lost 7 bases and the J gene lost 4 bases, with 17 bases spanning the gap.

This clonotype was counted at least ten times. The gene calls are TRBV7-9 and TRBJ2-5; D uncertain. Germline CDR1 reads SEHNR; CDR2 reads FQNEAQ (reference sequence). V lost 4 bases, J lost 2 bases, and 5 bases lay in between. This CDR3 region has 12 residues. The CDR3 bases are TGTGCCAGCAGCTACAGACAAGAGACCCAGTACTTC. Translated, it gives CASSYRQETQYF.

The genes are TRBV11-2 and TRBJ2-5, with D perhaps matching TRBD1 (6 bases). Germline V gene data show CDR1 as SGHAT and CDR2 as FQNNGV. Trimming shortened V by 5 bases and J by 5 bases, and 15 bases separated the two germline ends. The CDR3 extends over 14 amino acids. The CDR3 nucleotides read TGTGCCAGCAGCCTTAACAGGGTTGGGGAGACCCAGTACTTC. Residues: CASSLNRVGETQYF.

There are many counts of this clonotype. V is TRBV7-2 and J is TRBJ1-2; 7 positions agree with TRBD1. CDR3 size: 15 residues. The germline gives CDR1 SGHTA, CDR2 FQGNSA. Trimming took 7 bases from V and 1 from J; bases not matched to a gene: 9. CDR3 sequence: CASTPVRDSNYGYTF. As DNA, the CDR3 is TGTGCCAGCACCCCCGTTAGGGACAGTAACTATGGCTACACCTTC.

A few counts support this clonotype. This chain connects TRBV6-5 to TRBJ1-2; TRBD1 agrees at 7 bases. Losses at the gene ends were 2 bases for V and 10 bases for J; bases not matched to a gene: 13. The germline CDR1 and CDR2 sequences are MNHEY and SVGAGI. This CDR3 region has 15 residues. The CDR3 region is CASSYLKLTGSNYTF. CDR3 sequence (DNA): TGTGCCAGCAGTTACCTTAAACTGACAGGGTCGAACTACACCTTC.

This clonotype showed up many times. CDR3 sequence (DNA): TGCGCCAGCAGCTTAACATCTAGCGGGAGGGCCTCGGCCCAGTACTTC. Protein product: CASSLTSSGRASAQYF. The J gene is TRBJ2-5, the V gene TRBV5-1, with 12 bases matching TRBD2. The junction had 11 bases not matched to a gene; V was cut back by 2 bases and J by 9 bases. The CDR3 contains 16 residues. Germline V gene data show CDR1 as SGHRS and CDR2 as YFSETQ. Variable domain in full (rest from reference TRBV5-1 and TRBJ2-5): KAGVTQTPRYLIKTRGQQVTLSCSPISGHRSVSWYQQTPGQGLQFLFEYFSETQRNKGNFPGRFSGRQFSNSRSEMNVSTLELGDSALYLCASSLTSSGRASAQYFGPGTRLLVL.

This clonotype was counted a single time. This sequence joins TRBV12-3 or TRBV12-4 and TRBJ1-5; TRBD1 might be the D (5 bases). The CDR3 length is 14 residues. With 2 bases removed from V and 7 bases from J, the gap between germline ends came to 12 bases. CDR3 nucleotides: TGTGCCAGCAGTTTACAAGACAGTCAACAGCCCCAGCATTTT. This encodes CASSLQDSQQPQHF.

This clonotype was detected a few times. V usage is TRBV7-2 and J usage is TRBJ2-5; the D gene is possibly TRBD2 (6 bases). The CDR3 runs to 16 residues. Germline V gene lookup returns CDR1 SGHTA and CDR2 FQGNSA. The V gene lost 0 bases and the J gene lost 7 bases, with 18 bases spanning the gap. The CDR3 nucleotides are TGTGCCAGCAGCTTAGCGCTTTCCGGGACTCGCACGACCCAGTACTTC. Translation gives CASSLALSGTRTTQYF. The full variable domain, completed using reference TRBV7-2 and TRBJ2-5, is GAGVSQSPSNKVTEKGKDVELRCDPISGHTALYWYRQSLGQGLEFLIYFQGNSAPDKSGLPSDRFSAERTGGSVSTLTIQRTQQEDSAVYLCASSLALSGTRTTQYFGPGTRLLVL.

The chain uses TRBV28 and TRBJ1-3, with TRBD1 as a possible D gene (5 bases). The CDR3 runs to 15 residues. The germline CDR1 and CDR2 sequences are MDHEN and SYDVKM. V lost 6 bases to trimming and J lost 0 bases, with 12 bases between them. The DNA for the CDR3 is TGTGCCAGCAGCGACAGACCTGGCTCTGGAAACACCATATATTTT. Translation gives CASSDRPGSGNTIYF.